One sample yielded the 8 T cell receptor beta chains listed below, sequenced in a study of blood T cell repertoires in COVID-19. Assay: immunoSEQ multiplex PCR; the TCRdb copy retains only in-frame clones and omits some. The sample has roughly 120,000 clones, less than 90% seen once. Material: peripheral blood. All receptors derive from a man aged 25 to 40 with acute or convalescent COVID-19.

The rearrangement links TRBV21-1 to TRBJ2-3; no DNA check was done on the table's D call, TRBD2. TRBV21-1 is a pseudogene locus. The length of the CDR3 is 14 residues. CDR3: CASSKAGGADTQYF. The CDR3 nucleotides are TGTGCCAGCAGCAAAGCGGGAGGCGCAGATACGCAGTATTTT.

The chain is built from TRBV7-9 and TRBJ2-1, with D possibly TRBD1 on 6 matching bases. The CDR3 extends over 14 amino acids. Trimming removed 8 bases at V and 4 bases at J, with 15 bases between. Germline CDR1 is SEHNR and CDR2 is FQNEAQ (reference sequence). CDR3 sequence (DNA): TGTGCCAGCGAAGGGACACTCGAGTACAATGAGCAGTTCTTC. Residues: CASEGTLEYNEQFF. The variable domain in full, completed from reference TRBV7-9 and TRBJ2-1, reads DTGVSQNPRHKITKRGQNVTFRCDPISEHNRLYWYRQTLGQGPEFLTYFQNEAQLEKSRLLSDRFSAERPKGSFSTLEIQRTEQGDSAMYLCASEGTLEYNEQFFGPGTRLTVL.

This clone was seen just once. In DNA form, the CDR3 reads TGTGCCAGCAGCAAGGACAGAGAAGACAATGAGCAGTTCTTC. Translation gives CASSKDREDNEQFF. The chain combines TRBV21-1 with TRBJ2-1; the tabulated D call, TRBD1, remains unverified against the DNA. TRBV21-1 is an annotated pseudogene. The CDR3 consists of 14 residues.

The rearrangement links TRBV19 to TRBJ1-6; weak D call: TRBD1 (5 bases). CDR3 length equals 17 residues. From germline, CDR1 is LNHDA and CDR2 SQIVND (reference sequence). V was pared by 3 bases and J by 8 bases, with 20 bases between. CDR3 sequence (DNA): TGTGCCAGTAGTATGGGGTTTAGGGGCTCGCGGTATTCACCCCTCCACTTT. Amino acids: CASSMGFRGSRYSPLHF.

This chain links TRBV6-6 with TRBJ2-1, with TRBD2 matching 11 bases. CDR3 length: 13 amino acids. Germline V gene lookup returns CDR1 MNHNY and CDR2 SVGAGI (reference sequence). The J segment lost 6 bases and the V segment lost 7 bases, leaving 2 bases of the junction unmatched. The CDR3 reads CASTLAGGNEQFF. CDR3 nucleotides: TGTGCCAGCACCCTAGCGGGGGGCAATGAGCAGTTCTTC.

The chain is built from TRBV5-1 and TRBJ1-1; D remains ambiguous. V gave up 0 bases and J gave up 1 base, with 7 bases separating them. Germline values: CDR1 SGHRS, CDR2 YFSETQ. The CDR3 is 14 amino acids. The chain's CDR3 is CASSLGHGNTEAFF. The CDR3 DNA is TGCGCCAGCAGCTTGGGCCACGGGAACACTGAAGCTTTCTTT.

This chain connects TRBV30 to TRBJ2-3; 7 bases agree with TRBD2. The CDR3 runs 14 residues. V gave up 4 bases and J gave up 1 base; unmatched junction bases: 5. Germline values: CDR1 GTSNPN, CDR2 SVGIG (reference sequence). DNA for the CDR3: TGTGCCTGGATCGGGGGGTTGGGCACAGATACGCAGTATTTT. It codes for CAWIGGLGTDTQYF.

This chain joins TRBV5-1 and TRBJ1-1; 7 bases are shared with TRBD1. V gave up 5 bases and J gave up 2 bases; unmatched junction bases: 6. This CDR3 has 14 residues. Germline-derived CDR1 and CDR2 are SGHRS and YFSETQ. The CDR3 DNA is TGCGCCAGCAGACCCGGACAGGTAAACACTGAAGCTTTCTTT. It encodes CASRPGQVNTEAFF. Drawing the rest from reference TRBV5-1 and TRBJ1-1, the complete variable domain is KAGVTQTPRYLIKTRGQQVTLSCSPISGHRSVSWYQQTPGQGLQFLFEYFSETQRNKGNFPGRFSGRQFSNSRSEMNVSTLELGDSALYLCASRPGQVNTEAFFGQGTRLTVV.